The 23 T cell receptor beta chains presented below share a single source sample, sequenced in a study of blood T cell repertoires in COVID-19. Sequencing used immunoSEQ multiplex PCR; TCRdb keeps in-frame clones, though not all of them. The table includes 350,000 or so clones, about four fifths detected once. Sequencing used peripheral blood. Every receptor here comes from a man aged 25-40 years with active or convalescent COVID-19.

The chain links TRBV18 to TRBJ2-1; 8 nucleotides match TRBD1. CDR3 length: 16 residues. CDR1 is KGHSH, CDR2 LQKENI, per germline. Unmatched junction bases numbered 6, after V lost 3 bases and J lost 2 bases. CDR3 DNA sequence: TGTGCCAGCTCACCGCGGACAGGGAACCCCTACAATGAGCAGTTCTTC. Translated, it gives CASSPRTGNPYNEQFF.

The chain combines TRBV9 with TRBJ1-2, with D tentatively TRBD1 (5 bases). V lost 4 bases to trimming and J lost 3 bases, with 16 bases between them. From germline, CDR1 is SGDLS and CDR2 YYNGEE. The CDR3 runs 15 residues. CDR3 nucleotides: TGTGCCAGCAGCTCCTCCCCGGGGGGGGACTATGGCTACACCTTC. Its translation: CASSSSPGGDYGYTF.

This clone has just one count. This chain links TRBV24-1 with TRBJ2-3; 14 bases fit TRBD2. This CDR3 comprises 19 residues. The V gene end was trimmed by 2 bases and the J gene end by 0 bases; junction bases not matched to a gene: 6. CDR1 and CDR2 from the germline V gene are KGHDR and SFDVKD. The CDR3 sequence: CATSDSGTSGGTSTDTQYF. In DNA form, the CDR3 reads TGTGCCACCAGTGATTCCGGGACTAGCGGGGGTACTAGCACAGATACGCAGTATTTT.

The rearrangement links TRBV21-1 to TRBJ2-7; TRBD1 is taken as the D call from the table, unchecked against the DNA. TRBV21-1 is reported as a pseudogene. The CDR3 totals 16 residues. The CDR3 region is CASSLKPGGRYYEQYF. CDR3 nucleotide sequence: TGTGCCAGCAGTTTAAAACCAGGGGGACGGTACTACGAGCAGTACTTC.

The chain employs TRBV30 and TRBJ1-3, with TRBD1 as a possible D gene (6 bases). Germline assignment: CDR1 GTSNPN and CDR2 SVGIG (reference sequence). The CDR3 spans 16 residues. V lost 0 bases to trimming and J lost 3 bases, with 15 bases between them. The CDR3 here is CAWSVQGPSGGNTIYF. Written as DNA, the CDR3 is TGTGCCTGGAGTGTACAGGGCCCTTCGGGTGGAAACACCATATATTTT.

The V and J genes are TRBV4-3 and TRBJ2-4; TRBD2 agrees at 12 bases. The germline V gene encodes CDR1 LGHNA and CDR2 YSLEER. With 0 bases clipped from V and 8 bases from J, the junction kept 5 bases outside the gene matches. The CDR3 totals 16 residues. CDR3 nucleotides: TGCGCCAGCAGCCAAGACCTAGCGGGAGGGGGAGACATTCAGTACTTC. Amino acids: CASSQDLAGGGDIQYF.

This clone came up once. CDR3 DNA: TGTGCCAGCAGCTTTGGGATGACAGCGGGGGTTACCCCCGAGACCCAGTACTTC. It specifies CASSFGMTAGVTPETQYF. V is TRBV7-2 and J is TRBJ2-5; 8 bases line up with TRBD2. Trimming cost V 3 bases and J 5 bases; bases outside gene matches: 17. CDR1 is SGHTA, CDR2 FQGNSA, per germline. CDR3 size: 18 residues.

The chain joins TRBV4-2 to TRBJ2-7, with TRBD1 matching over 7 bases. CDR3 length equals 15 residues. Trimming took 8 bases from V and 7 from J; bases not matched to a gene: 17. Germline loops: CDR1 LGHNA, CDR2 YNFKEQ. CDR3 amino acids: CASRLRQGETEEQYF. DNA of the CDR3: TGTGCCAGCCGTCTCAGACAGGGTGAAACGGAAGAGCAGTACTTC.

The rearrangement joins TRBV4-1 to TRBJ1-4; D is possibly TRBD1 (5 bases). Germline V gene lookup returns CDR1 MGHRA and CDR2 YSYEKL. V was trimmed by 0 bases and J by 6 bases, leaving 8 bases between them. The CDR3 runs to 14 residues. The CDR3, as DNA: TGCGCCAGCAGCCAAGACAGGGCCTATGAAAAACTGTTTTTT. Translation: CASSQDRAYEKLFF.

The chain joins TRBV10-3 to TRBJ1-1; 7 nucleotides agree with TRBD1. Germline loops: CDR1 ENHRY, CDR2 SYGVKD. The CDR3 is 16 residues long. After removal of 1 base from V and 5 bases from J, the junction contained 10 bases not matched to a gene. The CDR3 region has the DNA TGTGCCATCAGTGAGTACCCGACAGGGACTTATACTGAAGCTTTCTTT. Its protein product is CAISEYPTGTYTEAFF.

The rearrangement uses TRBV15 and TRBJ2-5; 10 bases agree with TRBD1. The CDR3 is made up of 16 amino acids. Germline CDR1 and CDR2: LNHNV and YYDKDF (reference sequence). V trimming: 0 bases; J trimming: 5 bases; junction bases outside the gene matches: 6. For the CDR3, the DNA is TGTGCCACCAGCAGAGATCGCTGGGGACAGGGGGAGACCCAGTACTTC. This codes for CATSRDRWGQGETQYF.

This clone was recorded only once. This chain links TRBV5-1 with TRBJ2-5, with D possibly TRBD2 on 5 matching bases. Germline V gives CDR1 SGHRS, CDR2 YFSETQ. The V gene lost 3 bases and the J gene lost 2 bases, with 11 bases spanning the gap. The CDR3 sequence is 14 residues long. For the CDR3, the DNA is TGCGCCAGCAGCTCCTCCGGAGGTCAAGAGACCCAGTACTTC. Translating it yields CASSSSGGQETQYF.

This chain joins TRBV11-3 and TRBJ2-5; weak D call: TRBD1 (6 bases). The germline V gene has CDR1 SGHNT and CDR2 YENEEA. V was trimmed by 1 base and J by 4 bases, leaving 10 bases between them. The CDR3 extends over 14 amino acids. CDR3 protein: CASSLGTGLETQYF. DNA of the CDR3: TGTGCCAGCAGCTTAGGAACAGGGCTAGAGACCCAGTACTTC.

The chain has TRBV3-1 (or the pseudogene TRBV3-2) and TRBJ2-3, with D possibly TRBD2 on 6 matching bases. The CDR3 contains 18 residues. V was cut by 2 bases and J by 1 base, with 19 bases left in between. Germline loops: CDR1 LGHDT, CDR2 YNNKEL (reference sequence). The CDR3 is CASSQSRAFQRGTDTQYF. In DNA form, the CDR3 reads TGTGCCAGCAGCCAATCTCGGGCTTTCCAGCGGGGCACAGATACGCAGTATTTT.

This chain uses TRBV28 with TRBJ2-1; 11 bases are shared with TRBD2. Germline CDR1 MDHEN, CDR2 SYDVKM. V was clipped by 6 bases and J by 8 bases; unmatched bases: 9. The CDR3 covers 15 residues. CDR3 nucleotides: TGTGCCAGCAGGTCCTCACTAGCGGGAGAGGATGAGCAGTTCTTC. Its translation: CASRSSLAGEDEQFF.

J is TRBJ2-2 and V is TRBV7-8; D remains unclear. There are 14 residues in the CDR3. CDR1 is SGHVS and CDR2 is FQNEAQ in the germline V gene. Trimming shortened V by 1 base and J by 4 bases, and 7 bases separated the two germline ends. CDR3 DNA: TGTGCCAGCAGCTTAGGCCAGCGCACCGGGGAGCTGTTTTTT. This codes for CASSLGQRTGELFF.

V and J are TRBV24-1 and TRBJ1-1; D is ambiguous. The CDR3 loop spans 11 amino acids. The V gene's germline CDR1 is KGHDR and CDR2 SFDVKD. Trimming stripped 4 bases from V and 6 bases from J, with 5 bases between. DNA for the CDR3: TGTGCCACCAGTGACGGGGCTGAAGCTTTCTTT. Translating it yields CATSDGAEAFF.

The sample holds one count of this clone. The chain combines TRBV2 with TRBJ2-2; D perhaps matches TRBD2 (6 bases). The CDR3 has 15 amino acids. V was pared by 7 bases and J by 6 bases, with 18 bases between. Germline-derived CDR1 and CDR2 are SNHLY and FYNNEI. The CDR3 sequence is CASTRRERGPGELFF. In DNA form, the CDR3 reads TGTGCCAGCACCCGACGGGAGCGCGGTCCCGGGGAGCTGTTTTTT.

The V call is TRBV6-5, the J call TRBJ1-5; D is uncertain. CDR3 length: 15 amino acids. V lost 6 bases and J lost 1, with 13 bases in between. The germline gives CDR1 MNHEY, CDR2 SVGAGI. CDR3: CASRTGSQSNQPQHF. Here the CDR3 DNA reads TGTGCCAGCAGGACTGGGAGCCAAAGCAATCAGCCCCAGCATTTT.

This rearrangement joins TRBV6-5 to TRBJ2-7; 9 bases line up with TRBD2. The CDR3 has 14 amino acids. The ends lost 5 bases at V and 2 bases at J; junction bases unmatched: 4. The germline CDR1 and CDR2 sequences are MNHEY and SVGAGI. CDR3 sequence (DNA): TGTGCCAGCAGTCCAGGCGGGGGGGCCTACGAGCAGTACTTC. Encoded protein: CASSPGGGAYEQYF.

This sequence joins TRBV3-1 (or the pseudogene TRBV3-2) and TRBJ2-7, with 7 positions matching TRBD2. The CDR3 extends over 14 amino acids. The V gene end was trimmed by 1 base and the J gene end by 4 bases; junction bases not matched to a gene: 4. Germline CDR1 and CDR2: LGHDT and YNNKEL (reference sequence). The CDR3 DNA reads TGTGCCAGCAGCCAAGTTCAGGGAGGGTACGAGCAGTACTTC. Translating gives CASSQVQGGYEQYF.

This rearrangement joins TRBV28 to TRBJ2-1; 8 positions match TRBD2. The germline gives CDR1 MDHEN, CDR2 SYDVKM. CDR3 size: 14 residues. V was clipped by 6 bases and J by 2 bases; unmatched bases: 3. Here the CDR3 reads CASRVAGTYNEQFF. The CDR3 DNA reads TGTGCCAGCAGGGTAGCGGGAACCTACAATGAGCAGTTCTTC.

The chain carries TRBV3-1 (or the pseudogene TRBV3-2) and TRBJ2-3; 9 bases agree with TRBD1. This CDR3 is built from 19 residues. Trimming took 4 bases from V and 0 from J; bases not matched to a gene: 14. From germline, CDR1 is LGHDT and CDR2 YNNKEL (reference sequence). The CDR3 is CASSRRGDRVPFSTDTQYF. The CDR3 region has the DNA TGTGCCAGCAGCCGTCGTGGGGACAGGGTTCCTTTTAGCACAGATACGCAGTATTTT.